These T cell receptor beta chains were read from a single sample in a study of OX40 agonist ivuxolimab in advanced cancers. Libraries were prepared by immunoSEQ multiplex PCR; TCRdb keeps only in-frame clonotypes and omits some of them. The repertoire holds roughly 34,000 clones, with 85% to 95% as singletons. Sequenced here: CD4+ or CD8+ T cells sorted from blood, sampled in a trial of the OX40 agonist ivuxolimab. Receptor source: an adult with an advanced solid tumor such as melanoma, head and neck, liver or kidney cancer. CDR3s include the opening cysteine and the closing phenylalanine or tryptophan. The order of the fields is clone size, V gene, D gene, J gene, CDR3 DNA, CDR3 protein. The D gene is left open where the match is weak. Rows give clone size only sometimes, using once, few, many, or a class for an expanded clone.

>.|TRBV6-6|.|TRBJ2-7
TGTGCCAGCAGTCAAGGGGGTGAGTGGTACTTC
CASSQGGEWYF
>.|TRBV6-1|.|TRBJ1-2
TGTGCCAGCAGGCCGAACAGGGACCCCTATGGCTACACCTTC
CASRPNRDPYGYTF
>.|TRBV6-1|.|TRBJ1-5
TGTGCCAGCAGTGAAGTCGGTCAGCCCCAGCATTTT
CASSEVGQPQHF
>once|TRBV5-4|TRBD1|TRBJ2-7
TGTGCCAGCAGCTTAGACAGGGGATCCTACGAGCAGTACTTC
CASSLDRGSYEQYF
>.|TRBV6-1|.|TRBJ1-1
TGTGCCAGCAGTGAAGGATTGCCTACTGAAGCTTTCTTT
CASSEGLPTEAFF
>.|TRBV6-1|.|TRBJ1-1
TGTGCCAGCGCCCACAGGGAGACTGAAGCTTTCTTT
CASAHRETEAFF
>.|TRBV2|.|TRBJ1-5
TGTGCCAGCAGTGCGGGGGGGCGGGATCAGCCCCAGCATTTT
CASSAGGRDQPQHF
>once|TRBV7-9|TRBD1|TRBJ2-5
TGTGCCAGCAGCTCAGGGGGACAGTATCAAGAGACCCAGTACTTC
CASSSGGQYQETQYF
>.|TRBV28|TRBD1|TRBJ1-1
TGTGCCAGCAGTACAGGGGGCACTGAAGCTTTCTTT
CASSTGGTEAFF
>.|TRBV4-3|TRBD1|TRBJ1-1
TGCGCCAGCAGCCAAGAAAGGGACAGGTTGAACCATGAAGCTTTCTTT
CASSQERDRLNHEAFF
>.|TRBV12-5|.|TRBJ2-1
TGTGCTAGTGGTTTATATAACTACAATGAGCAGTTCTTC
CASGLYNYNEQFF
>.|TRBV5-1|.|TRBJ2-3
TGCGCCAGCAGCTTGGCTCGTAGCGGAAATACAGATACGCAGTATTTT
CASSLARSGNTDTQYF
>once|TRBV7-3|TRBD1|TRBJ2-2
TGTGCCAGCAGCTCAGGACAGGGAAACACCGGGGAGCTGTTTTTT
CASSSGQGNTGELFF
>.|TRBV10-2|.|TRBJ2-3
TGCGCCAGCAGTCATGAAGGGGGCACAGATACGCAGTATTTT
CASSHEGGTDTQYF
>.|TRBV10-3|.|TRBJ2-5
TGTGCCATCAGTGAGTCGGCCACTCCAGCGGAGACCCAGTACTTC
CAISESATPAETQYF
>.|TRBV20-1|.|TRBJ2-5
TGCAGTGCTCCCGACGGAAAGACCCAGTACTTC
CSAPDGKTQYF
>once|TRBV9|TRBD1|TRBJ1-5
TGTGCCAGCAGCGGGGACAGTAGCAATCAGCCCCAGCATTTT
CASSGDSSNQPQHF
>.|TRBV5-4|TRBD2|TRBJ2-3
TGTGCCAGCAGCTTGGAAGCGGGGGCTACAGATACGCAGTATTTT
CASSLEAGATDTQYF
>.|TRBV1|.|TRBJ2-5
TGCACCAGCAGCCAGGCACTAGCGGGGGGCGTGGAGACCCAGTACTTC
CTSSQALAGGVETQYF
>.|TRBV27|TRBD2|TRBJ2-1
TGTGCCAGCAGTCCCGGGACTAGCGGGAGGGCCGATAATGAGCAGTTCTTC
CASSPGTSGRADNEQFF
>.|TRBV30|TRBD1|TRBJ2-2
TGTGCCTGGAGTACCCGGACAGGGTACACCGGGGAGCTGTTTTTT
CAWSTRTGYTGELFF
>.|TRBV15|.|TRBJ2-2
TGTGCCACCAGCACTAGGACACCGAACACCGGGGAGCTGTTTTTT
CATSTRTPNTGELFF
>.|TRBV28|.|TRBJ1-2
TGTGCCAGCAGTTTAAACTCTTATGGCTACACCTTC
CASSLNSYGYTF
>.|TRBV5-4|TRBD2|TRBJ2-1
TGTGCCAGCAGCTTAGGAGCGGGGGGGGTTCTTGAGCAGTTCTTC
CASSLGAGGVLEQFF
>.|TRBV6-6|.|TRBJ2-7
TGTGCCAGCAGTTACGACCTATCCTACGAGCAGTACTTC
CASSYDLSYEQYF
>.|TRBV5-4|.|TRBJ2-7
TGTGCCAGCAGCTCCGGGGGCTCCTACGAGCAGTACTTC
CASSSGGSYEQYF